A selection of T cell receptor beta chains follows, all from one sample in a study of tumor-infiltrating lymphocytes in oesophageal squamous cell carcinoma. MiXCR, applied by TCRdb to the PCR reads, yields one record per CDR3 protein. The table has about 10,000 distinct CDR3 sequences, 55% to 75% seen once. The sequencing sample was made of esophageal tumor tissue. The receptors derive from a female donor with esophageal squamous cell carcinoma. The conserved cysteine and the conserved F or W are not part of the CDR3 here. The D gene is left open where the match is weak. For some rows the clone size is stated as once, few or many, or as a class when expanded; others skip it.

v_gene: TRBV6-6; d_gene: TRBD2; abundance: NA; CDR3aa: ASSELGLAGGEQY
v_gene: TRBV7-8; d_gene: NA; abundance: NA; CDR3aa: ASSLAAGTREQY
v_gene: TRBV7-2; d_gene: TRBD2; abundance: NA; CDR3aa: ASSRGGEQY
v_gene: TRBV7-3; d_gene: NA; abundance: NA; CDR3aa: ATGGGYTDTQY
v_gene: TRBV7-2; d_gene: NA; abundance: NA; CDR3aa: ASSLNPSVYGYT
v_gene: TRBV12-3/TRBV12-4; d_gene: NA; abundance: NA; CDR3aa: ASSRDSQETQY
v_gene: TRBV7-3; d_gene: NA; abundance: few; CDR3aa: ASSFGSQETQY
v_gene: TRBV6-6; d_gene: TRBD2; abundance: NA; CDR3aa: ASRERVTGGLAGGGNEQF
v_gene: TRBV10-3; d_gene: TRBD2; abundance: NA; CDR3aa: AIAASGTDTQY
v_gene: TRBV7-2; d_gene: NA; abundance: NA; CDR3aa: ASSLGTGRGNEQF
v_gene: TRBV7-2; d_gene: NA; abundance: NA; CDR3aa: ASSLAAVSTDTQY
v_gene: TRBV28; d_gene: TRBD2; abundance: NA; CDR3aa: ASSPPTSGGGTQY
v_gene: TRBV7-6; d_gene: NA; abundance: NA; CDR3aa: ASSFHGPSYEQY
v_gene: TRBV28; d_gene: NA; abundance: NA; CDR3aa: ASSLWQGINYGYT
v_gene: TRBV7-2; d_gene: TRBD1; abundance: NA; CDR3aa: ASSPGTGNEKLF
v_gene: TRBV7-2; d_gene: TRBD1; abundance: once; CDR3aa: ASSWDRVYEQY
v_gene: TRBV6-6; d_gene: TRBD2; abundance: NA; CDR3aa: ASTPGGSGTTDTQY
v_gene: TRBV27; d_gene: TRBD2; abundance: NA; CDR3aa: ASSWLSGRPYEQY
v_gene: TRBV7-2; d_gene: NA; abundance: NA; CDR3aa: ANSVSHEQY
v_gene: TRBV7-6; d_gene: TRBD1; abundance: NA; CDR3aa: ASSPYTGTVTEAF
v_gene: TRBV7-2; d_gene: NA; abundance: NA; CDR3aa: ASSFGRTDTQY
v_gene: TRBV28; d_gene: NA; abundance: NA; CDR3aa: ASSPGDIYNEQF
v_gene: TRBV19; d_gene: NA; abundance: few; CDR3aa: ASSIGVGMETQY
v_gene: TRBV12-3/TRBV12-4; d_gene: TRBD2; abundance: medium-sized; CDR3aa: ASSLGRGGQETQY
v_gene: TRBV7-6; d_gene: NA; abundance: few; CDR3aa: ASSPTVIDSTDTQY
v_gene: TRBV7-2; d_gene: TRBD1; abundance: NA; CDR3aa: ASSLGQQNEKLF
v_gene: TRBV2; d_gene: TRBD2; abundance: few; CDR3aa: ASRGGGLAISGELF
v_gene: TRBV7-2; d_gene: NA; abundance: NA; CDR3aa: ASSLGDSRNEQF
v_gene: TRBV6-6; d_gene: TRBD2; abundance: few; CDR3aa: ASSYGLAGADTQY
v_gene: TRBV28; d_gene: NA; abundance: NA; CDR3aa: ASSSGSQETQY
v_gene: TRBV7-2; d_gene: TRBD2; abundance: NA; CDR3aa: ASSFWTSGRYEQY
v_gene: TRBV7-6; d_gene: TRBD1; abundance: NA; CDR3aa: ASKDRGETQY
v_gene: TRBV27; d_gene: NA; abundance: few; CDR3aa: ASSSHTYEQY
v_gene: TRBV7-2; d_gene: NA; abundance: NA; CDR3aa: ASSLAGEYISYNEQF
v_gene: TRBV6-2/TRBV6-3; d_gene: NA; abundance: NA; CDR3aa: ASSSTDITNYGYT
v_gene: TRBV6-1; d_gene: NA; abundance: NA; CDR3aa: ASSYTGRGYYNEQF
v_gene: TRBV7-2; d_gene: NA; abundance: NA; CDR3aa: ASSLGRGSYGYT
v_gene: TRBV6-1; d_gene: NA; abundance: NA; CDR3aa: ASRKASDGELY
v_gene: TRBV7-5; d_gene: NA; abundance: NA; CDR3aa: ISVPETLWTSGDPNGNEQF
v_gene: TRBV5-6; d_gene: TRBD1; abundance: NA; CDR3aa: ASSFYQGAGEKLF
v_gene: TRBV6-1; d_gene: NA; abundance: NA; CDR3aa: ASSERGYNTEAF
v_gene: TRBV28; d_gene: NA; abundance: NA; CDR3aa: ASSLVRTVSSYNEQF
v_gene: TRBV11-2; d_gene: TRBD2; abundance: NA; CDR3aa: ASSFGAGGLTGELY
v_gene: TRBV7-9; d_gene: NA; abundance: NA; CDR3aa: ASSLGGLDPIYEQY
v_gene: TRBV5-4; d_gene: TRBD2; abundance: NA; CDR3aa: ASSSGLAQETQY